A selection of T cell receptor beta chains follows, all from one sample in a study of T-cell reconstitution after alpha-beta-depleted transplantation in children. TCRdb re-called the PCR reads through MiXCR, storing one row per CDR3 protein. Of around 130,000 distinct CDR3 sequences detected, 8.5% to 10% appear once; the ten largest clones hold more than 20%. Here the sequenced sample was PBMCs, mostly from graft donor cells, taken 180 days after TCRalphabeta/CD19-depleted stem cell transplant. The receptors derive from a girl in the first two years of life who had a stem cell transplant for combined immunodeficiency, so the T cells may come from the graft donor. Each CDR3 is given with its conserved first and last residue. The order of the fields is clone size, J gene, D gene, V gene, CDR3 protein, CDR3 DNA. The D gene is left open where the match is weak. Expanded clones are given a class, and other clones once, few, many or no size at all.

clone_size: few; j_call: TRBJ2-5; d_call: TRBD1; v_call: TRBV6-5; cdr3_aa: CASSYGQGTQETQYF; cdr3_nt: TGTGCCAGCAGTTACGGACAGGGGACTCAAGAGACCCAGTACTTC
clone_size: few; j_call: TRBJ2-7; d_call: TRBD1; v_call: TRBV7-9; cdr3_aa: CASSPRGQAAYEQYF; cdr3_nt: TGTGCCAGCAGCCCACGGGGACAGGCCGCCTACGAGCAGTACTTC
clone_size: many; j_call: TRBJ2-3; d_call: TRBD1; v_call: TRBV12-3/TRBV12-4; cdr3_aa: CASRRDRGTDTQYF; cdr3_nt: TGTGCCAGCAGGAGGGACAGGGGGACAGATACGCAGTATTTT
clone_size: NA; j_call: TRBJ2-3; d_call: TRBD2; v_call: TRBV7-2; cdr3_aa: CASSILGLDSTDTQYF; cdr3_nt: TGTGCCAGCAGCATATTGGGACTAGACTCCACAGATACGCAGTATTTT
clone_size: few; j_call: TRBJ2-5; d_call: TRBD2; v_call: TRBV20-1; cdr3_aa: CGGDALRETQYF; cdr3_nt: TGCGGGGGGGACGCGCTCCGGGAGACCCAGTACTTC
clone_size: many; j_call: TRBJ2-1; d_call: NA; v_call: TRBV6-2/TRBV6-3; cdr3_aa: CASSYREEQFF; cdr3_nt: TGTGCCAGCAGTTACAGGGAGGAGCAGTTCTTC
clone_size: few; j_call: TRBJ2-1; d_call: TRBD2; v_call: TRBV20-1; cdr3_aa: CSARASGGAYNEQFF; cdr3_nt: TGCAGTGCTAGGGCTAGCGGGGGGGCGTACAATGAGCAGTTCTTC
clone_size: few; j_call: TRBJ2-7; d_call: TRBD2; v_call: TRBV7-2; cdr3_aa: CASSPSPSGSSYEQYF; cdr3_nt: TGTGCCAGCAGCCCCTCCCCTAGCGGGAGCTCCTACGAGCAGTACTTC
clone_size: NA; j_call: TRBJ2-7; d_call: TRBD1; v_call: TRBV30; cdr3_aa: CAWSRDRGYEQYF; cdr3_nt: TGTGCCTGGAGCCGGGACAGGGGCTACGAGCAGTACTTC
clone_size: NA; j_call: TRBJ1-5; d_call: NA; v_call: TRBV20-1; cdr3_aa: CSARDGRYNQPQHF; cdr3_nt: TGCAGTGCTAGAGACGGGAGGTACAATCAGCCCCAGCATTTT
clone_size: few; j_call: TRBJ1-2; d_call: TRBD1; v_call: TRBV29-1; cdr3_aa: CSVGGQSFYGYTF; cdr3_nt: TGCAGCGTTGGGGGACAGTCCTTCTATGGCTACACCTTC
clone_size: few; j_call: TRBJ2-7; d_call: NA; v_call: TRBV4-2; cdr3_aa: CASSQDREYEQYF; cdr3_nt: TGTGCCAGCAGCCAAGACAGGGAGTACGAGCAGTACTTC
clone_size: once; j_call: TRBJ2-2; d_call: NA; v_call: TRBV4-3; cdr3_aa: CASSQENSEAGGLFF; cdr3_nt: TGCGCCAGCAGCCAAGAGAATAGTGAGGCCGGGGGGCTGTTTTTT
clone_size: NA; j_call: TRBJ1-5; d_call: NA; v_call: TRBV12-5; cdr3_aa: CASGPDRFYSNQPQHF; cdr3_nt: TGTGCTAGTGGACCCGACAGGTTTTATAGCAATCAGCCCCAGCATTTT
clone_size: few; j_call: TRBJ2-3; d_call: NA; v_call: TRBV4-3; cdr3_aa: CASSLSGTSTDTQYF; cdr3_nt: TGCGCCAGCAGTCTGAGCGGGACAAGCACAGATACGCAGTATTTT
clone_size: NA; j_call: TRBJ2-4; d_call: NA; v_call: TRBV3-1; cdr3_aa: CASSLKNIQYF; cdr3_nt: TGTGCCAGCAGCCTTAAAAACATTCAGTACTTC
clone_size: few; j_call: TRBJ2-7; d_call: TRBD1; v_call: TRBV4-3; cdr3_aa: CASSQEDRGLNEQYF; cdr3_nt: TGCGCCAGCAGCCAAGAGGACAGGGGGTTAAACGAGCAGTACTTC
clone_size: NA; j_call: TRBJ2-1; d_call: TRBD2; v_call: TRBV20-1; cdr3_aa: CSARATRRGGTDEQFF; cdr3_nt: TGCAGTGCTAGAGCTACGCGGCGGGGGGGTACCGATGAGCAGTTCTTC
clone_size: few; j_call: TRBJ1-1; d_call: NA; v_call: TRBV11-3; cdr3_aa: CASSRSGHPGGAFF; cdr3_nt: TGTGCCAGCAGCCGCTCGGGACACCCTGGGGGAGCTTTCTTT
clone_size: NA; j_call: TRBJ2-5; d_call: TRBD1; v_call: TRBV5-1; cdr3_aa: CASSREVGGAETQYF; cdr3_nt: TGCGCCAGCAGCAGAGAAGTAGGGGGCGCGGAGACCCAGTACTTC
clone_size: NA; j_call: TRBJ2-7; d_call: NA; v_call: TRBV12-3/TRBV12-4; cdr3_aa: CASSFTRLEQYF; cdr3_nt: TGTGCCAGCAGTTTTACGCGGCTGGAGCAGTACTTC
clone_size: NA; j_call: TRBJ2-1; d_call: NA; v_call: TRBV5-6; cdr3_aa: CASSLGDTYNEQFF; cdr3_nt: TGTGCCAGCAGCTTGGGGGACACATACAATGAGCAGTTCTTC
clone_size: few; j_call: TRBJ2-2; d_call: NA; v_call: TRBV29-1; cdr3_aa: CSVEDFDRTHTGELFF; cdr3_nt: TGCAGCGTTGAAGACTTCGACCGTACCCACACCGGGGAGCTGTTTTTT
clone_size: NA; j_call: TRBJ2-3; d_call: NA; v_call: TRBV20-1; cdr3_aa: CSVFTDTQYF; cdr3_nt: TGCAGTGTTTTCACAGATACGCAGTATTTT
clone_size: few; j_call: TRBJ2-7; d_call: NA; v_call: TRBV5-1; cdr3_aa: CASRSDGRYEQYF; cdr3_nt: TGCGCCAGCAGGAGCGACGGAAGGTACGAGCAGTACTTC
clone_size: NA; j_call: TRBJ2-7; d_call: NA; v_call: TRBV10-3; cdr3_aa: CAISSRRLVSPMSAEQYF; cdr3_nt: TGTGCCATCTCCTCCCGTCGGCTAGTCAGCCCCATGAGTGCCGAGCAGTACTTC
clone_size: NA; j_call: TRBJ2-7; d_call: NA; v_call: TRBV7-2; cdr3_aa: CASSLDGNSYEQYF; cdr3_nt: TGTGCCAGCAGCTTAGATGGGAACTCCTACGAGCAGTACTTC
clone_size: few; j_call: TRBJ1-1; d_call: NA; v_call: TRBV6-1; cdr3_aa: CASSPPGVTEAFF; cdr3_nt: TGTGCCAGCAGCCCCCCCGGGGTCACTGAAGCTTTCTTT
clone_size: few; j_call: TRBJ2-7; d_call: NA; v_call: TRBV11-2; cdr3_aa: CASSSTDRGHYPKPYEQYF; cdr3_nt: TGTGCCAGCAGCTCAACTGACCGAGGGCATTATCCGAAACCTTACGAGCAGTACTTC
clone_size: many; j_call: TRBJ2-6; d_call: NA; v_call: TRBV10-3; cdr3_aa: CAISESKGSGANVLTF; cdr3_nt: TGTGCCATCAGTGAGTCGAAAGGCTCTGGGGCCAACGTCCTGACTTTC
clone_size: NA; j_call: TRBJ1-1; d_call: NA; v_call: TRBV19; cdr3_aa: CASSKGANTEAFF; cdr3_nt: TGTGCCAGTAGTAAGGGAGCGAACACTGAAGCTTTCTTT
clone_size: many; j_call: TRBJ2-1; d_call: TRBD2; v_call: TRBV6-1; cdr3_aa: CASSHGTSGRAAMDEQFF; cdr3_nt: TGTGCCAGCAGTCATGGGACTAGCGGGAGGGCCGCCATGGATGAGCAGTTCTTC
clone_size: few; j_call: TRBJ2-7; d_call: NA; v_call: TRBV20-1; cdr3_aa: CSARDYERNSYEQYF; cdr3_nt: TGCAGTGCTAGAGATTACGAGCGAAACTCCTACGAGCAGTACTTC
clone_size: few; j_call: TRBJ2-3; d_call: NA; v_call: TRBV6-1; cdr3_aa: CATLRISTDTQYF; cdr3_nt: TGTGCCACACTCCGAATAAGCACAGATACGCAGTATTTT
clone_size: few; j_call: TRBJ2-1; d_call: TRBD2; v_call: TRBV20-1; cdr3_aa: CSANGRARGSYNEQFF; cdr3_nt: TGCAGTGCTAACGGGAGGGCCAGGGGCTCCTACAATGAGCAGTTCTTC
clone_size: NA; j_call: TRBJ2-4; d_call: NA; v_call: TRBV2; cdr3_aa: CASSEGLRAGKNIQYF; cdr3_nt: TGTGCCAGCAGTGAGGGATTGCGGGCCGGCAAAAACATTCAGTACTTC
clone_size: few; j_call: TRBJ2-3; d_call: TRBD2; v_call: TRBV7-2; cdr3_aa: CASSPAAGGFDTQYF; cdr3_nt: TGTGCCAGCAGCCCCGCGGCGGGGGGGTTTGATACGCAGTATTTT
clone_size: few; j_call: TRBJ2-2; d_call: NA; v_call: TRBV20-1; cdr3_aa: CSAGRGDTGELFF; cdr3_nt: TGCAGTGCCGGACGGGGCGACACCGGGGAGCTGTTTTTT
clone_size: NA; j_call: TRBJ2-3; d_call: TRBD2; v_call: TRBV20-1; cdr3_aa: CSAPGLAGRTDTQYF; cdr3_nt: TGCAGTGCTCCGGGACTAGCGGGACGCACAGATACGCAGTATTTT
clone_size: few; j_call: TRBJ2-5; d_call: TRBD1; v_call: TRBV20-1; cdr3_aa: CSARAGGVYQETQYF; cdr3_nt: TGCAGTGCTAGGGCAGGGGGCGTATACCAAGAGACCCAGTACTTC
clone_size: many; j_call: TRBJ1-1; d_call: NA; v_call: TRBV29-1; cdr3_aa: CSVEQGGKAFF; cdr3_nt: TGCAGCGTTGAACAAGGGGGGAAAGCTTTCTTT
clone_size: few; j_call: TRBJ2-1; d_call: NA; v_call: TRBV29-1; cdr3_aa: CSVEEFGGRGYYNEQFF; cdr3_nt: TGCAGCGTTGAAGAATTCGGGGGGCGGGGTTATTACAATGAGCAGTTCTTC
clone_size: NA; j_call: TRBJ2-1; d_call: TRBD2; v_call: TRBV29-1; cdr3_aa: CSVAGTSGSHNEQFF; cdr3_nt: TGCAGCGTTGCCGGGACTAGCGGGAGCCATAATGAGCAGTTCTTC
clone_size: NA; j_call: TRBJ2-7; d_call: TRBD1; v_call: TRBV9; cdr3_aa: CASSGTGSYEQYF; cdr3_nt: TGTGCCAGTTCCGGGACAGGGTCCTACGAGCAGTACTTC
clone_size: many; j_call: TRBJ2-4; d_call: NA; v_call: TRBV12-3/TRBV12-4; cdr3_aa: CASSLGVVAKNIQYF; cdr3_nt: TGTGCCAGCAGTTTGGGAGTGGTGGCCAAAAACATTCAGTACTTC
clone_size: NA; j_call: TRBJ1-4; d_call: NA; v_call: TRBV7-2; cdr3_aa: CASSLWNEKLFF; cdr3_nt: TGTGCCAGCAGCTTATGGAATGAAAAACTGTTTTTT
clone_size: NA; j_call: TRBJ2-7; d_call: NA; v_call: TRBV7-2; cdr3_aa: CASRTRSYEQYF; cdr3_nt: TGTGCCAGCAGGACTAGGTCCTACGAGCAGTACTTC
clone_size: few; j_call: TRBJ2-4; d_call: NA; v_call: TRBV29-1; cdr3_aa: CSVEVVAKNIQYF; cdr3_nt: TGCAGCGTTGAAGTGGTAGCCAAAAACATTCAGTACTTC
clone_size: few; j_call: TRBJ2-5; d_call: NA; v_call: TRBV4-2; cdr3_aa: CASSLAVWAPRAQETQYF; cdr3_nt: TGTGCCAGCAGCCTTGCAGTGTGGGCTCCCCGAGCCCAAGAGACCCAGTACTTC
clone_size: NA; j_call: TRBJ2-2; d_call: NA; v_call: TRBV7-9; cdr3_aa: CASSQSHSRSNTGELFF; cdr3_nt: TGTGCCAGCAGCCAATCCCATAGCAGATCGAACACCGGGGAGCTGTTTTTT
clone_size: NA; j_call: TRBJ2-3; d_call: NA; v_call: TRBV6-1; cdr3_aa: CASREEGFSLGYTDTQYF; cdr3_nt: TGTGCCAGCAGGGAGGAGGGCTTCTCCCTAGGGTACACAGATACGCAGTATTTT
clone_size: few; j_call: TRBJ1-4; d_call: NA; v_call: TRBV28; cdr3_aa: CASRRLPDGNEKLFF; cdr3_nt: TGTGCCAGCAGGCGCCTCCCCGACGGAAATGAAAAACTGTTTTTT
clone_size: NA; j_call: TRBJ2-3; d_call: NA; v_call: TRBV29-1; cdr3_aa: CSVVGASTDTQYF; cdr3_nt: TGCAGCGTTGTCGGGGCCAGCACAGATACGCAGTATTTT
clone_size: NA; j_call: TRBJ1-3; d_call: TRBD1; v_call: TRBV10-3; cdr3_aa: CAIGTGGSSGNTIYF; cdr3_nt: TGTGCCATCGGGACAGGGGGGAGCTCTGGAAACACCATATATTTT
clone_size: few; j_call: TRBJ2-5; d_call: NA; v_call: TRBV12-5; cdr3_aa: CASGLAGLFETQYF; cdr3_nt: TGTGCTAGTGGTTTGGCAGGACTCTTCGAGACCCAGTACTTC
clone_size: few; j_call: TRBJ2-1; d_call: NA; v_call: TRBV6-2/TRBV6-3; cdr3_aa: CASRPWGVPYNEQFF; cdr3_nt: TGTGCCAGCAGGCCATGGGGGGTACCCTACAATGAGCAGTTCTTC